These 23 T cell receptor beta chains were sequenced from one sample in a study of radiation and T cells in renal cell carcinoma. Treatment in this sample: treatment-naive control, cytoreductive nephrectomy. Sequencing used immunoSEQ multiplex PCR; TCRdb keeps in-frame clones, though not all of them. The repertoire holds around 18,000 clones, 58% seen once, with more than 9% in the top ten. Sample: tumor tissue, taken from a patient whose treatment was nephrectomy without radiotherapy. These receptor sequences come from a man aged 35 to 55 with renal cell carcinoma.

The V and J genes are TRBV10-3 and TRBJ1-4; tentative D call: TRBD1 (6 bases). This CDR3 comprises 13 residues. Germline V gene sequence: CDR1 ENHRY, CDR2 SYGVKD. The V end lost 10 bases, the J end lost 7 bases, and 16 bases lay between the germline ends. Written as DNA, the CDR3 is TGTGCCACGGGAGGAGGGGGGGCTGAAAAACTGTTTTTT. As protein: CATGGGGAEKLFF.

V is TRBV6-5 and J is TRBJ1-3, with 9 bases matching TRBD1. The J segment lost 4 bases and the V segment lost 5 bases, leaving 6 bases of the junction unmatched. CDR1 MNHEY and CDR2 SVGAGI come from the germline V gene. The CDR3 contains 15 residues. In nucleotides, the CDR3 is TGTGCCAGCAGTAAAACAGGGGGCACAGGAAACACCATATATTTT. This gives the protein CASSKTGGTGNTIYF.

The gene calls are TRBV5-1 and TRBJ2-3, with 14 nucleotides matching TRBD2. From germline, CDR1 is SGHRS and CDR2 YFSETQ. CDR3 size: 19 residues. V was clipped by 0 bases and J by 2 bases; unmatched bases: 8. The CDR3 nucleotides read TGCGCCAGCAGCTTGGGACTAGCGGGGGGGCGACGGAACACAGATACGCAGTATTTT. Its protein is CASSLGLAGGRRNTDTQYF. The complete variable domain, with remaining parts taken from reference TRBV5-1 and TRBJ2-3, reads KAGVTQTPRYLIKTRGQQVTLSCSPISGHRSVSWYQQTPGQGLQFLFEYFSETQRNKGNFPGRFSGRQFSNSRSEMNVSTLELGDSALYLCASSLGLAGGRRNTDTQYFGPGTRLTVL.

This chain's CDR3 is CASIHPQGRVNTEAFF. In DNA, the CDR3 is TGTGCCAGCATCCACCCACAGGGCCGAGTGAACACTGAAGCTTTCTTT. J is TRBJ1-1 and V is TRBV28; D is possibly TRBD1 (6 bases). This CDR3 region has 16 residues. Trimming stripped 7 bases from V and 0 bases from J, with 18 bases between. Per the germline V gene, CDR1 is MDHEN and CDR2 is SYDVKM.

The J gene is TRBJ1-1, the V gene TRBV18, with a weak D call TRBD1 (5 bases). There are 14 residues in the CDR3. Trimming pared 2 bases from V and 4 bases from J, leaving 11 bases between. The germline V gene encodes CDR1 KGHSH and CDR2 LQKENI. CDR3 in amino acids: CASSPNQGGTEAFF. The CDR3 nucleotides are TGTGCCAGCTCACCAAATCAGGGTGGCACTGAAGCTTTCTTT.

This chain joins TRBV4-3 and TRBJ1-3; no clear D. The CDR3 is 15 residues long. V lost 3 bases, J lost 0 bases, and 9 bases lay in between. From germline, CDR1 is LGHNA and CDR2 YSLEER. CDR3 region: CASSHVRSSGNTIYF. CDR3 DNA: TGCGCCAGCAGCCACGTAAGGAGCTCTGGAAACACCATATATTTT.

This clone was recorded a few times. V is TRBV5-4 and J is TRBJ2-3; D is unclear. Deletions cut 2 bases from V and 2 bases from J, with 6 bases between. The CDR3 spans 13 residues. CDR1 is SGHNT, CDR2 YYREEE, per germline (reference sequence). DNA for the CDR3: TGTGCCAGCAGCTTAACTAACACAGATACGCAGTATTTT. Protein: CASSLTNTDTQYF.

The J gene is TRBJ2-3, the V gene TRBV5-1; no firm D call. The CDR3 has 14 amino acids. Germline V gene data show CDR1 as SGHRS and CDR2 as YFSETQ. V was clipped by 2 bases and J by 4 bases, with 11 bases between them. The CDR3 nucleotides read TGCGCCAGCAGCTTACAGCCGTCCGCAGATACGCAGTATTTT. This encodes CASSLQPSADTQYF.

The CDR3 spells CASSIGTGVGGTEAFF. In DNA, the CDR3 is TGTGCCAGTAGTATCGGGACAGGGGTTGGCGGCACTGAAGCTTTCTTT. The V call is TRBV19, the J call TRBJ1-1; 10 bases match TRBD1. Germline V gives CDR1 LNHDA, CDR2 SQIVND (reference sequence). The V and J ends lost 3 bases and 4 bases, in that order; junction bases with no gene match: 8. There are 16 residues in the CDR3.

The V gene is TRBV16, the J gene TRBJ1-2; D remains unclear. The germline V gene encodes CDR1 KGHSY and CDR2 FQNENV. The V end was cut by 5 bases, the J end by 6 bases, with 19 bases between. This CDR3 has 15 residues. Here the CDR3 DNA reads TGTGCCAGCAGCTTCCGGGATTTTGGGCGGGATGGCTACACCTTC. Residues: CASSFRDFGRDGYTF.

The CDR3 bases are TGTGCCAGCAGCGCGGACAGGGCGCGGATTGGTGAAAAACTGTTTTTT. Its translation: CASSADRARIGEKLFF. V gene TRBV2 combines with J gene TRBJ1-4; 8 nucleotides agree with TRBD1. V lost 6 bases and J lost 7; bases outside the gene matches: 13. Germline V CDR1 and CDR2: SNHLY, FYNNEI. The CDR3 has 16 residues.

Judged by abundance, this clone is medium-sized. The chain is built from TRBV6-1 and TRBJ1-6, with D hard to call. From germline, CDR1 is MNHNS and CDR2 SASEGT. Between the trimmed V and J ends, which lost 7 bases and 2 bases, there was a span of 12 bases. The CDR3 length is 15 residues. This chain's CDR3 is CASIPRVTYNSPLHF. CDR3 DNA sequence: TGTGCCAGCATACCCCGGGTCACCTATAATTCACCCCTCCACTTT.

This sequence joins TRBV30 and TRBJ1-1; D is possibly TRBD1 (5 bases). The CDR3 is 14 residues long. Germline CDR1 GTSNPN, CDR2 SVGIG (reference sequence). Trimming left V 3 bases short and J 5 bases short, with 16 bases between. The CDR3 sequence is CAWSGRGSWTEAFF. CDR3 in DNA: TGTGCCTGGAGCGGAAGGGGTAGTTGGACTGAAGCTTTCTTT.

This chain connects TRBV5-8 to TRBJ1-2; D call uncertain. Germline CDR1 SGHTS, CDR2 YDEGEE. The CDR3 spans 14 residues. Trimming took 5 bases from V and 3 from J, leaving 14 bases between them. This chain's CDR3 is CASRKSGQDYGYTF. The CDR3 DNA follows: TGTGCCAGCAGGAAATCGGGTCAGGACTATGGCTACACCTTC.

The rearrangement uses TRBV28 and TRBJ1-5; no definite D call. Per the germline V gene, CDR1 is MDHEN and CDR2 is SYDVKM. The CDR3 length is 11 residues. Trimming stripped 5 bases from V and 11 bases from J, with 10 bases between. The CDR3 nucleotides read TGTGCCAGCAGTCCCTCCACGTCCCAGCATTTT. Residues: CASSPSTSQHF.

The chain combines TRBV6-1 with TRBJ1-5; 9 nucleotides agree with TRBD1. The germline gives CDR1 MNHNS, CDR2 SASEGT. J gave up 6 bases and V 4 bases, and 4 bases lay outside the gene matches. This CDR3 has 14 amino acids. The DNA of the CDR3 is TGTGCCAGCAGTGGGACAGGGGAGTTTCAGCCCCAGCATTTT. Protein sequence: CASSGTGEFQPQHF.

V and J are TRBV29-1 and TRBJ1-2; D gene uncertain. Germline-derived CDR1 and CDR2 are SQVTM and ANQGSEA. Trimming pared 5 bases from V and 1 base from J, leaving 5 bases between. The CDR3 is made up of 11 amino acids. This CDR3 is CSVKLNYGYTF. Written as DNA, the CDR3 is TGCAGCGTTAAGCTTAACTATGGCTACACCTTC.

This clone was counted a few times. The rearrangement uses TRBV18 and TRBJ1-1, with a tentative D call TRBD1 (6 bases). Germline CDR1 reads KGHSH; CDR2 reads LQKENI. The V end lost 6 bases, the J end lost 1 base, and 9 bases lay between the germline ends. This CDR3 is 13 amino acids long. CDR3: CASSGTTNTEAFF. CDR3 coding DNA: TGTGCCAGCTCCGGGACAACGAACACTGAAGCTTTCTTT. Variable domain in full (rest from reference TRBV18 and TRBJ1-1): NAGVMQNPRHLVRRRGQEARLRCSPMKGHSHVYWYRQLPEEGLKFMVYLQKENIIDESGMPKERFSAEFPKEGPSILRIQQVVRGDSAAYFCASSGTTNTEAFFGQGTRLTVV.

The sample holds a few counts of this clone. The gene calls are TRBV2 and TRBJ2-4; maybe TRBD1 (6 bases). Germline CDR1 reads SNHLY; CDR2 reads FYNNEI. With 4 bases removed from V and 0 bases from J, the gap between germline ends came to 13 bases. This CDR3 has 16 residues. CDR3 loop: CASSVQGILAKNIQYF. The CDR3 DNA follows: TGTGCCAGCAGTGTTCAGGGGATTCTAGCCAAAAACATTCAGTACTTC.

This clone counts as medium-sized. V is TRBV14 and J is TRBJ2-1, with 8 positions matching TRBD1. This CDR3 has 16 residues. V lost 3 bases and J lost 5; bases outside the gene matches: 9. Germline-derived CDR1 and CDR2 are SGHDN and FVKESK. The CDR3, as DNA: TGTGCCAGCAGCCATTATCTGGGACAGGAGAACAATGAGCAGTTCTTC. Translating it yields CASSHYLGQENNEQFF.

This sequence joins TRBV19 and TRBJ2-2, with D possibly TRBD2 on 5 matching bases. Trimming pared 5 bases from V and 0 bases from J, leaving 19 bases between. The length of the CDR3 is 18 residues. Germline loops: CDR1 LNHDA, CDR2 SQIVND (reference sequence). The CDR3 DNA follows: TGTGCCAGTAGTGGCTTCAGAGGGAACCGCTCGAACACCGGGGAGCTGTTTTTT. This gives the protein CASSGFRGNRSNTGELFF.

This clone was detected once. The chain recombines TRBV9 with TRBJ2-1; TRBD1 might be the D (6 bases). Trimming stripped 0 bases from V and 2 bases from J, with 9 bases between. The CDR3 is 15 amino acids. The V gene's germline CDR1 is SGDLS and CDR2 YYNGEE. DNA for the CDR3: TGTGCCAGCAGCGTAGACAGGGAGCCCTACAATGAGCAGTTCTTC. Translating it yields CASSVDREPYNEQFF.

This chain connects TRBV10-3 to TRBJ2-1; D unclear. V lost 0 bases to trimming and J lost 4 bases, with 7 bases between them. Germline-derived CDR1 and CDR2 are ENHRY and SYGVKD. The CDR3 runs 14 residues. The CDR3 bases are TGTGCCATCAGTGAGTCCCAGGATTACAATGAGCAGTTCTTC. Translated: CAISESQDYNEQFF.